Here is one T cell receptor (beta chain) with its context. This sample is part of a study of Tregs in tolerant kidney transplant recipients. TCRdb keeps only in-frame clones here, not all; method: immunoSEQ multiplex PCR. The sample includes fewer than 100,000 clones, approximately 93% of them seen just once. Thawed PBMCs were FACS-sorted into unstimulated CD4+CD25+CD127- regulatory T cells, CD4+CD25- non-regulatory cells, CD4 and CD8 cells. Sequencing was performed on CD4+ T cells from blood, taken before the transplant. The source of this sequence is a human donor who received a combined kidney and bone marrow transplant.

The CDR3 sequence is CASSWGGSKDTQYF. The CDR3 coding sequence is TGTGCCAGCAGCTGGGGGGGTTCGAAAGATACGCAGTATTTT. The chain carries TRBV7-3 and TRBJ2-3; 7 positions agree with TRBD2. Trimming cost V 4 bases and J 5 bases; bases outside gene matches: 6. This CDR3 region has 14 residues. Germline assignment: CDR1 SGHTA and CDR2 FQGTGA.